This T cell receptor beta chain was retrieved from a study of T cells in Graves' hyperthyroidism and ophthalmopathy (dated by TCRdb to the late 2010s). Background for the entire study: Peripheral blood was sampled at the time of initial diagnosis, prior to any treatment. The roughly 90 discovery patients were divided at random into training and test sets in a 7:3 ratio. To identify distinguishing TCR V-J signatures, a discovery cohort of some 100 patients was used, comprising some 43 with Graves' ophthalmopathy and 57 with stable Graves' hyperthyroidism. An independent validation cohort of around 20 hyperthyroidism patients and 17 patients who later progressed to ophthalmopathy tested prospective prediction of ophthalmopathy. After blood sampling, hyperthyroidism patients were treated with methimazole at a starting dose of 30 mg daily, and ophthalmopathy patients were treated with high-dose intravenous methylprednisolone. In addition, the study compared T-cell repertoires in thyroid tissue and in blood from five or six Graves' hyperthyroidism patients. TCR Vbeta CDR3 sequencing of 140 or so peripheral blood samples (under 45 ophthalmopathy, 75 to 80 hyperthyroidism and some 17 progressor patients) is reported in the paper. Findings and caveats that apply to the study as a whole: No statistical method was used to set the sample size in advance, and investigators knew the group allocation. Blood samples also contained most of the expanded thyroid clonotypes (frequency above 0.001), which suggests that blood repertoires may reflect thyroid immune responses. In cross-validation, a model built on a 13 V-J signature told ophthalmopathy apart from stable hyperthyroidism with approximately 91% sensitivity and about 81% specificity, and in testing the same model reached 80%/75%. During validation, the model predicted progression to ophthalmopathy a median of roughly six months ahead of onset, with around 71% sensitivity and less than 85% specificity.

TCR beta CDR3 regions were amplified from RNA transcripts. For the first round of RT-PCR on the TCR CDR3, the HTBI primer set was used together with the Qiagen OneStep RT-PCR kit. The libraries were constructed in a second round of multiplex PCR and then size-selected and purified. Sequencing of the libraries was done on an Illumina HiSeq2000 using paired-end 100 bp reads. The paper's data handling went like this. SOAPnuke was used to process the raw data, with reads discarded if the reads contained adapters or uncalled bases, had a mean Phred below 15, or lacked an exact constant-primer or identifier match. COPE v1.2.5 was used to merge the high-quality paired reads, and each unique nucleotide sequence was defined as a clonotype. MiTCR v1.1 was used to align the clonotypes against IMGT TRBV, TRBD and TRBJ reference segments. Only V-J combinations with frequency above 0.0001, covering 99.2% of repertoires, were analysed. The TCS score was defined as the ratio of F50 (clonal expansion) to E x V (chaos), calculated using BLOSUM62-based TCRdist between CDR3 peptides within each V-J. Welch's t-statistics and random forest reduced just over 500 V-J features to 10 to 15, which were used in a naive Bayes classifier (R e1071). The public reads were reprocessed in TCRdb via fastp at Q25 and MiXCR, keeping in-frame beta chains. Entries are consolidated by CDR3 protein sequence, retaining the most common genes and DNA. For this entry, the V and J calls and clone size follow TCRdb and not the study's own pipeline. Recorded for this sample are over 250,000 distinct CDR3 sequences; 25% to 30% of them occurred a single time. Jointly, the top ten make up roughly a quarter of the sample.

From a lookup of the germline V gene, CDR1 and CDR2 are MNHEY and SVGEGT. Including cysteine and phenylalanine, the CDR3 has 15 amino acids. Only CDR3 DNA is held: 45 bases, read in frame from base 1. Trimming costs V 6 bases and J 3 bases, and their ends lie 18 bases apart. This clonotype has just one count. Its specific antigen is unknown. No much larger clone exists at a distance of one base, and base qualities are not known. Evidence from a single read is weak. Hyperthyroidism patients were newly diagnosed, with disease duration under 2 months, and aged 18 to 65 years. Any patient with an uncontrolled infection, another autoimmune disease, pregnancy or lactation was excluded. Diagnoses were based on clinical symptoms, serum thyroxine and TRAb, thyroid ultrasound and orbital computed tomography. Blood from progressor patients was drawn when they were first diagnosed with hyperthyroidism, before any ophthalmopathy symptoms appeared. PBMCs were isolated from roughly 10 ml of fresh peripheral blood by Ficoll-Paque density gradient centrifugation. Progressor patients were defined as those initially diagnosed with Graves' hyperthyroidism in whom ophthalmopathy developed during follow-up. Trizol reagent was used to extract total RNA, and RNA quality was then checked on an Agilent 2100 Bioanalyzer.

The rearrangement joined TRBV6-2 or TRBV6-3 to TRBJ2-7, with a tentative D call of TRBD1 or TRBD2, each matching 6 bases. Input material: blood. The source of this sequence is a man aged 35-49 years with Graves' hyperthyroidism that later progressed to Graves' ophthalmopathy. CDR3 sequence: CASSQTGRIYYEQYF. The DNA is as follows: TGTGCCAGCAGCCAAACAGGGAGGATTTACTACGAGCAGTACTTC.